One sample yielded the 20 T cell receptor beta chains listed below, sequenced in a study of T cell responses to AZD1222 COVID-19 vaccine. Assay: immunoSEQ multiplex PCR; the TCRdb copy retains only in-frame clones and omits some. The sample lists under 200,000 clones, roughly 86% seen once, with roughly 5% in the top ten. The sample in question was peripheral blood, obtained on day 0 of AZD1222 vaccination. All receptors derive from an adult in good health.

This sequence joins TRBV28 and TRBJ1-5; D gene ambiguous. This CDR3 contains 14 residues. With 2 bases removed from V and 7 bases from J, the gap between germline ends came to 12 bases. The V gene's germline CDR1 is MDHEN and CDR2 SYDVKM. The CDR3 nucleotides read TGTGCCAGCAGTTTAGATGGTGCAAGGCAGCCCCAGCATTTT. It translates to CASSLDGARQPQHF.

The chain combines TRBV5-4 with TRBJ2-5; perhaps TRBD2 as D (6 bases). The CDR3 has 15 amino acids. Trimming stripped 2 bases from V and 5 bases from J, with 16 bases between. The germline gives CDR1 SGHNT, CDR2 YYREEE (reference sequence). The CDR3 DNA is TGTGCCAGCAGCTTTACGGGAGAGGGGCGGGAGACCCAGTACTTC. This sequence encodes CASSFTGEGRETQYF.

This sequence joins TRBV5-1 and TRBJ1-6, with D maybe TRBD1 (5 bases). Trimming pared 2 bases from V and 5 bases from J, leaving 11 bases between. CDR1 is SGHRS, CDR2 YFSETQ, per germline. This CDR3 has 15 residues. This CDR3 is CASSLDSGNNSPLHF. Written as DNA, the CDR3 is TGCGCCAGCAGCTTAGACTCAGGGAATAATTCACCCCTCCACTTT.

The V gene is TRBV5-6, the J gene TRBJ2-3; unclear D gene. Trimming took 4 bases from V and 2 from J, leaving 11 bases between them. The CDR3 extends over 14 amino acids. Germline values: CDR1 SGHDT, CDR2 YYEEEE. The CDR3: CASSAVRPTDTQYF. CDR3 nucleotide sequence: TGTGCCAGCAGCGCAGTCCGGCCCACAGATACGCAGTATTTT.

The chain recombines TRBV4-1 with TRBJ2-5; the D is unclear. V was cut by 4 bases and J by 4 bases, with 7 bases left in between. Germline V gives CDR1 MGHRA, CDR2 YSYEKL. This CDR3 spans 12 amino acids. The CDR3 DNA follows: TGCGCCAGCAGCCCAGGCCGAGAGACCCAGTACTTC. It codes for CASSPGRETQYF.

The rearrangement uses TRBV7-9 and TRBJ2-3; unclear D gene. The germline gives CDR1 SEHNR, CDR2 FQNEAQ (reference sequence). The CDR3 consists of 13 residues. Trimming stripped 5 bases from V and 2 bases from J, with 8 bases between. The CDR3 is CASSKPDTDTQYF. In nucleotides, the CDR3 is TGTGCCAGCAGCAAACCTGACACAGATACGCAGTATTTT.

This chain connects TRBV28 to TRBJ2-3; 10 bases match TRBD2. The ends lost 5 bases at V and 1 base at J; junction bases unmatched: 9. This CDR3 comprises 17 residues. CDR1 and CDR2 from the germline V gene are MDHEN and SYDVKM. The CDR3 region is CASSPSGRGSGTDTQYF. The CDR3, as DNA: TGTGCCAGCAGTCCTAGCGGGAGAGGGAGTGGCACAGATACGCAGTATTTT.

The rearrangement uses TRBV2 and TRBJ2-2; D gene uncertain. This CDR3 is 15 amino acids long. The V gene lost 2 bases and the J gene lost 5 bases, with 12 bases spanning the gap. Germline V gene lookup returns CDR1 SNHLY and CDR2 FYNNEI. CDR3 coding DNA: TGTGCCAGCAGTGAATCGCGTTCGAGGACCGGGGAGCTGTTTTTT. This translates into CASSESRSRTGELFF. The variable domain in full, completed from reference TRBV2 and TRBJ2-2, reads EPEVTQTPSHQVTQMGQEVILRCVPISNHLYFYWYRQILGQKVEFLVSFYNNEISEKSEIFDDQFSVERPDGSNFTLKIRSTKLEDSAMYFCASSESRSRTGELFFGEGSRLTVL.

V usage is TRBV27 and J usage is TRBJ1-6, with D unclear. The V and J ends lost 7 bases and 5 bases respectively, with 12 bases between them. Germline V gives CDR1 MNHEY, CDR2 SMNVEV (reference sequence). The length of the CDR3 is 14 residues. The CDR3 protein is CASTPTRDNSPLHF. CDR3 nucleotide sequence: TGTGCCAGCACCCCGACGCGAGATAATTCACCCCTCCACTTT.

The V gene is TRBV7-2, the J gene TRBJ2-1; D gene ambiguous. This CDR3 spans 14 amino acids. Germline V gene sequence: CDR1 SGHTA, CDR2 FQGNSA. V lost 5 bases, J lost 3 bases, and 11 bases lay in between. CDR3 in DNA: TGTGCCAGCAGCCCACAGACGCTCTACAATGAGCAGTTCTTC. Translated, it gives CASSPQTLYNEQFF.

The gene calls are TRBV2 and TRBJ1-1; D remains unclear. The V and J ends lost 4 bases and 2 bases respectively, with 2 bases between them. The CDR3 totals 11 residues. Germline CDR1 is SNHLY and CDR2 is FYNNEI. The CDR3 nucleotides read TGTGCCAGCAGTGTTAACACTGAAGCTTTCTTT. This translates into CASSVNTEAFF.

The gene calls are TRBV5-4 and TRBJ2-2, with D possibly TRBD1 on 6 matching bases. Between the trimmed V and J ends, which lost 4 bases and 2 bases, there was a span of 12 bases. Per germline, CDR1 SGHNT and CDR2 YYREEE (reference sequence). The CDR3 runs to 15 residues. In DNA form, the CDR3 reads TGTGCCAGCAGCGGGCAGGGGACAAACACCGGGGAGCTGTTTTTT. Protein product: CASSGQGTNTGELFF.

The V call is TRBV5-5, the J call TRBJ2-7; D is unresolved. V was cut by 4 bases and J by 3 bases, with 23 bases left in between. This CDR3 comprises 17 residues. Germline lookup yields CDR1 SGHKS and CDR2 YYEKEE (reference sequence). The CDR3 reads CASSLMSPNTAIYEQYF. DNA of the CDR3: TGTGCCAGCAGCCTCATGTCACCCAATACCGCTATCTACGAGCAGTACTTC.

The rearrangement joins TRBV5-1 to TRBJ1-4, with D uncertain. The CDR3 contains 16 residues. CDR1 and CDR2 (germline): SGHRS, YFSETQ. V was pared by 2 bases and J by 5 bases, with 16 bases between. The CDR3 DNA reads TGCGCCAGCAGCTTTGCGGCCCCCGCGACAAATGAAAAACTGTTTTTT. It specifies CASSFAAPATNEKLFF.

CDR3 sequence: CASSFGLKGADIQYF. The CDR3 DNA sequence: TGTGCCAGCAGCTTCGGTTTAAAGGGGGCAGACATTCAGTACTTC. V gene TRBV11-1 combines with J gene TRBJ2-4; 7 bases align to TRBD1. Losses at the gene ends were 3 bases for V and 8 bases for J; bases not matched to a gene: 10. The CDR3 sequence is 15 residues long. Germline V CDR1 and CDR2: SGHAT, FQDESV (reference sequence).

The chain is built from TRBV11-3 and TRBJ2-3, with D tentatively TRBD1 (6 bases). CDR3 size: 13 residues. Trimming left V 0 bases short and J 6 bases short, with 7 bases between. Germline CDR1 is SGHNT and CDR2 is YENEEA. The CDR3 sequence is CASSLEGADTQYF. The CDR3 DNA reads as TGTGCCAGCAGCTTAGAGGGGGCGGATACGCAGTATTTT.

This chain connects TRBV6-5 to TRBJ2-1; D is perhaps TRBD2 (6 bases). The germline CDR1 and CDR2 sequences are MNHEY and SVGAGI. V lost 10 bases and J lost 6, with 19 bases in between. The CDR3 extends over 14 amino acids. The CDR3 protein is CATQAGATINEQFF. DNA for the CDR3: TGTGCCACCCAAGCGGGCGCCACTATCAATGAGCAGTTCTTC.

This sequence joins TRBV5-1 and TRBJ1-1; unclear D gene. CDR3 size: 13 residues. Per germline, CDR1 SGHRS and CDR2 YFSETQ. Deletions cut 4 bases from V and 1 base from J, with 8 bases between. Here the CDR3 reads CASSRDANTEAFF. CDR3 nucleotide sequence: TGCGCCAGCAGCCGTGATGCGAACACTGAAGCTTTCTTT. The complete variable domain, with remaining parts taken from reference TRBV5-1 and TRBJ1-1, reads KAGVTQTPRYLIKTRGQQVTLSCSPISGHRSVSWYQQTPGQGLQFLFEYFSETQRNKGNFPGRFSGRQFSNSRSEMNVSTLELGDSALYLCASSRDANTEAFFGQGTRLTVV.

The chain uses TRBV5-1 and TRBJ1-2, with TRBD1 matching 7 bases. Germline CDR1 SGHRS, CDR2 YFSETQ. The CDR3 consists of 16 residues. Trimming cost V 5 bases and J 4 bases; bases outside gene matches: 14. In DNA, the CDR3 is TGCGCCAGCAGACCGGGACAGATACTCCAAGGCTATGGCTACACCTTC. Its protein is CASRPGQILQGYGYTF.

This chain links TRBV11-1 with TRBJ1-1; maybe TRBD1 (5 bases). CDR1 is SGHAT and CDR2 is FQDESV in the germline V gene (reference sequence). V lost 5 bases to trimming and J lost 5 bases, with 18 bases between them. The CDR3 runs to 15 residues. Written as DNA, the CDR3 is TGTGCCAGCAGCCCTCGGGACGGCCGGCAAACTGAAGCTTTCTTT. Its translation is CASSPRDGRQTEAFF.